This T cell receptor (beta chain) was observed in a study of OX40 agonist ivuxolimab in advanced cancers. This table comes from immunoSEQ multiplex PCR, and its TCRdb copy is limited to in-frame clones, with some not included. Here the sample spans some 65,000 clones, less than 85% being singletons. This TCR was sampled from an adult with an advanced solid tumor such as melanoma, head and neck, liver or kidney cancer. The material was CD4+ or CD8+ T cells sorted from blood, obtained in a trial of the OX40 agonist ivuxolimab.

CDR3 amino acids: CASSPTTGDTGELFF. The CDR3 coding sequence is TGTGCCAGCAGCCCTACGACGGGAGACACCGGGGAGCTGTTTTTT. The V call is TRBV7-2, the J call TRBJ2-2; TRBD2 might be the D (6 bases). V was pared by 5 bases and J by 3 bases, with 13 bases between. This CDR3 comprises 15 residues. The V gene's germline CDR1 is SGHTA and CDR2 FQGNSA.